This T cell receptor beta chain appears in the sequencing data of a study of blood T cell repertoires in COVID-19. The length of the CDR3 is 14 residues. Trimming stripped 7 bases from V and 5 bases from J, with 16 bases between. The germline CDR1 and CDR2 sequences are MNHEY and SVGAGI. In the authors' methods: How many nucleated cells were present was estimated from reference gene primer amplification. Method: immunoSEQ multiplex PCR; TCRdb's copy keeps in-frame clones and lacks some. The V and J calls and clone size come from that table; D and trimming were worked out from the DNA. In the table there are tens of thousands of clones, roughly 70% of which are singletons.

The TCR originated in a man aged 60-69 years with acute or convalescent COVID-19. Specimen: peripheral blood. V and J are TRBV6-5 and TRBJ2-3; D gene unclear. CDR3 amino acids: CASTPRGLGDTQYF. DNA of the CDR3: TGTGCCAGCACCCCCCGCGGCTTGGGAGATACGCAGTATTTT.